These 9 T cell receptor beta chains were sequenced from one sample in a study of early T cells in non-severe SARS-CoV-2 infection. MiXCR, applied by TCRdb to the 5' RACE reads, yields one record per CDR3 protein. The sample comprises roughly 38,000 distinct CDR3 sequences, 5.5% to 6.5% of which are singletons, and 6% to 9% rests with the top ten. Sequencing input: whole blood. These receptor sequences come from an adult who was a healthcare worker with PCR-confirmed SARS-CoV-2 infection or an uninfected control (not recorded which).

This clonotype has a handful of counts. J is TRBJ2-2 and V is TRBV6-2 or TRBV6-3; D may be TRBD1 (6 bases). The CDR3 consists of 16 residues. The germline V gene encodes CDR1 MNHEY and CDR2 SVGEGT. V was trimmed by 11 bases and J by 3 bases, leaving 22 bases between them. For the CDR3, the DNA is TGTGCCTGTCGACCCCCCTGGGGGCGGGACACCGGGGAGCTGTTTTTT. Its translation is CACRPPWGRDTGELFF.

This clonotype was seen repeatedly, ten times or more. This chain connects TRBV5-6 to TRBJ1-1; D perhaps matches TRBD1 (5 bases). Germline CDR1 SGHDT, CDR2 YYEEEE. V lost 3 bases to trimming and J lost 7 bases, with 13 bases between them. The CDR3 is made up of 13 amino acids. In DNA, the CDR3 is TGTGCCAGCAGCTATGGGACCGCCGTTGAAGCTTTCTTT. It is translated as CASSYGTAVEAFF.

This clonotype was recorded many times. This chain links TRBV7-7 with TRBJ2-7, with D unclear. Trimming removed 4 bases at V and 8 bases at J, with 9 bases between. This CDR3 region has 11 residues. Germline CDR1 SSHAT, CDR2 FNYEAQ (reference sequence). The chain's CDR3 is CASSSGIKQYF. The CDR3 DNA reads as TGTGCCAGCAGCTCCGGTATCAAGCAGTACTTC.

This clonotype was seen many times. CDR3 loop: CASSLGGSAEAFF. The CDR3 DNA sequence: TGTGCCAGCAGTTTAGGGGGATCGGCTGAAGCTTTCTTT. The chain joins TRBV27 to TRBJ1-1; the D gene is possibly TRBD1 (5 bases). Between the trimmed V and J ends, which lost 2 bases and 6 bases, there was a span of 10 bases. CDR1 is MNHEY, CDR2 SMNVEV, per germline (reference sequence). This CDR3 has 13 residues.

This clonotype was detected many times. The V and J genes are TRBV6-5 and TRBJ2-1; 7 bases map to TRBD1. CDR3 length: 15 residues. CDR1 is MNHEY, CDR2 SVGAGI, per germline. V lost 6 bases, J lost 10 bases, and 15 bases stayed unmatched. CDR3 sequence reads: CASSYGTAKPGEQFF. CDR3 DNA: TGTGCCAGCAGCTACGGGACAGCCAAACCTGGGGAGCAGTTCTTC.

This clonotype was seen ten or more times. CDR3: CASSLERTWDRGLTGANVLTF. CDR3 DNA: TGTGCCAGCAGCTTGGAAAGGACCTGGGACAGGGGGCTTACTGGGGCCAACGTCCTGACTTTC. V is TRBV5-4 and J is TRBJ2-6; 12 bases match TRBD1. This CDR3 is 21 amino acids long. V shed 0 bases and J 2 bases; nucleotides not matched to a gene: 12. The germline CDR1 and CDR2 sequences are SGHNT and YYREEE (reference sequence).

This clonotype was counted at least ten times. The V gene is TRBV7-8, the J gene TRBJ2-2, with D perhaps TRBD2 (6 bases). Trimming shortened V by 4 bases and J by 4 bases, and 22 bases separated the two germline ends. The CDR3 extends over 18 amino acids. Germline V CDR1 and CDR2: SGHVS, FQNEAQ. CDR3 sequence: CASSSRRLGLEGTGELFF. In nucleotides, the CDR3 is TGTGCCAGCAGCTCCAGAAGATTGGGCCTGGAGGGCACCGGGGAGCTGTTTTTT. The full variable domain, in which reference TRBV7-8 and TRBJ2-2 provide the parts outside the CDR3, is GAGVSQSPRYKVAKRGQDVALRCDPISGHVSLFWYQQALGQGPEFLTYFQNEAQLDKSGLPSDRFFAERPEGSVSTLKIQRTQQEDSAVYLCASSSRRLGLEGTGELFFGEGSRLTVL.

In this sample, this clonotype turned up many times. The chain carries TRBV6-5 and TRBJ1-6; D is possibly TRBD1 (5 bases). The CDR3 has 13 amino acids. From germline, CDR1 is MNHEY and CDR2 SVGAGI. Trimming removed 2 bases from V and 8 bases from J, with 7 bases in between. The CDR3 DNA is TGTGCCAGCAGTTACAGGGGCGATTCACCCCTCCACTTT. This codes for CASSYRGDSPLHF.

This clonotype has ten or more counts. CDR3 nucleotide sequence: TGTGCCAGCAGTTATGGGGGAACCCAAGAGACCCAGTACTTC. Translating gives CASSYGGTQETQYF. The J gene is TRBJ2-5, the V gene TRBV6-5; D may match TRBD1 or TRBD2 (5 bases each). The CDR3 loop spans 14 amino acids. Between the trimmed V and J ends, which lost 3 bases and 1 base, there was a span of 9 bases. Germline V gene data show CDR1 as MNHEY and CDR2 as SVGAGI.